This T cell receptor beta chain stems from a study of CXCR3-negative and CXCR3-positive naive CD8 T cells. The TRB cDNA libraries were prepared by 5' RACE with UMI labels. TCRdb reprocessed the 5' RACE reads, with one entry per CDR3 protein and no DNA. The sample has about 24,000 distinct CDR3 sequences, and its top ten clones hold about 4.2%. Naive CD8+ T cells had a CD45RO-CCR7+CD27+CD95- phenotype. This receptor was identified in a human donor in good health. Some clones in this sample may be carry-over from other donors' samples. The sequenced material came from naive CXCR3- CD8+ T cells from blood. As for subset: CD45RO-CCR7+CD27+CD95- naive CD8+ T cells lacking CXCR3 (TNR3-).

The CDR3 sequence: CASSPGDRVVDGGYTF. The chain employs TRBV7-2 and TRBJ1-2; TCRdb selects TRBD1, and the lack of DNA leaves this call unchecked. There are 16 residues in the CDR3. From germline, CDR1 is SGHTA and CDR2 FQGNSA.